Each of the 28 T cell receptor beta chains below was sequenced from the same sample in a study of sequential checkpoint blockade in melanoma. Treatment reported: randomized to nivolumab then ipilimumab (arm A) or the reverse (arm B). Assay: immunoSEQ multiplex PCR; the TCRdb copy retains only in-frame clones and omits some. Of about 21,000 clones listed, roughly 80% are singletons. Sequencing was performed on CD8+ T cells sorted from blood (inferred from file names), taken from a patient given nivolumab and ipilimumab in sequence. The receptors shown here come from a human donor with melanoma.

The chain joins TRBV27 to TRBJ2-1; TRBD2 agrees at 7 bases. Looked up from germline, CDR1 is MNHEY and CDR2 is SMNVEV (reference sequence). This CDR3 is 12 amino acids long. V shed 5 bases and J 9 bases; nucleotides not matched to a gene: 4. In nucleotides, the CDR3 is TGTGCCAGCAGTACCTTAGCGGGTGAGCAGTTCTTC. Translating it yields CASSTLAGEQFF.

The chain couples TRBV7-9 to TRBJ2-7; 7 nucleotides match TRBD2. Germline assignment: CDR1 SEHNR and CDR2 FQNEAQ (reference sequence). V lost 4 bases to trimming and J lost 4 bases; unmatched junction nucleotides: 4. The CDR3 extends over 13 amino acids. The CDR3 nucleotides are TGTGCCAGCAGCTCGGGACTAACTTACGAGCAGTACTTC. Translated, it gives CASSSGLTYEQYF.

The CDR3 DNA reads TGTGCCAGCAGTTTTTTACGGACCCCAGGGGCTCGAGGGTCACCCCTCCACTTT. It specifies CASSFLRTPGARGSPLHF. The chain links TRBV27 to TRBJ1-6; weak D call: TRBD1 (6 bases). The CDR3 has 18 residues. CDR1 and CDR2 from the germline V gene are MNHEY and SMNVEV (reference sequence). V lost 3 bases, J lost 10 bases, and 25 bases lay in between.

V and J are TRBV10-1 and TRBJ2-7; D might be TRBD1 (5 bases). Germline CDR1 reads WNHNN; CDR2 reads SYGVQD (reference sequence). V dropped 2 bases and J dropped 5 bases, with 10 bases sitting between them. The CDR3 spans 13 residues. The CDR3 here is CASSEAGRDEQYF. CDR3 nucleotide sequence: TGCGCCAGCAGTGAGGCTGGCAGGGACGAGCAGTACTTC.

This chain links TRBV5-6 with TRBJ1-1; D is unresolved. Germline values: CDR1 SGHDT, CDR2 YYEEEE. The CDR3 sequence is 15 residues long. Trimming shortened V by 4 bases and J by 6 bases, and 19 bases separated the two germline ends. CDR3: CASSSNLGWEAEAFF. CDR3 nucleotide sequence: TGTGCCAGCAGCAGCAACTTAGGGTGGGAGGCTGAAGCTTTCTTT.

The rearrangement joins TRBV30 to TRBJ2-1, with D perhaps matching TRBD2 (6 bases). Germline CDR1 is GTSNPN and CDR2 is SVGIG (reference sequence). This CDR3 spans 13 amino acids. V was shortened by 0 bases and J by 9 bases, with 12 bases between the two germline ends. The CDR3 region is CAWSVGGGFEQFF. CDR3 coding DNA: TGTGCCTGGAGTGTAGGTGGAGGGTTTGAGCAGTTCTTC. Using reference TRBV30 and TRBJ2-1 for the parts outside the CDR3, the full variable domain is SQTIHQWPATLVQPVGSPLSLECTVEGTSNPNLYWYRQAAGRGLQLLFYSVGIGQISSEVPQNLSASRPQDRQFILSSKKLLLSDSGFYLCAWSVGGGFEQFFGPGTRLTVL.

This rearrangement joins TRBV28 to TRBJ2-7; TRBD1 agrees at 7 bases. This CDR3 has 12 amino acids. Trimming at V came to 6 bases and at J to 5 bases, leaving 4 bases not matched to a gene. Germline V CDR1 and CDR2: MDHEN, SYDVKM. The CDR3: CASRYRGHEQYF. Here the CDR3 DNA reads TGTGCCAGCAGGTACAGGGGCCACGAGCAGTACTTC. Complete variable domain (other parts from reference TRBV28 and TRBJ2-7): DVKVTQSSRYLVKRTGEKVFLECVQDMDHENMFWYRQDPGLGLRLIYFSYDVKMKEKGDIPEGYSVSREKKERFSLILESASTNQTSMYLCASRYRGHEQYFGPGTRLTVT.

This sequence joins TRBV19 and TRBJ1-5; D is undetermined. Germline V gives CDR1 LNHDA, CDR2 SQIVND (reference sequence). With 6 bases removed from V and 0 bases from J, the gap between germline ends came to 9 bases. The CDR3 runs to 14 residues. CDR3 DNA sequence: TGTGCCAGTAGGTCCCGTTATAGCAATCAGCCCCAGCATTTT. This codes for CASRSRYSNQPQHF.

The rearrangement uses TRBV6-1 and TRBJ2-7; D is undetermined. The length of the CDR3 is 11 residues. Trimming pared 1 base from V and 6 bases from J, leaving 4 bases between. Germline V CDR1 and CDR2: MNHNS, SASEGT. CDR3 sequence reads: CASSEVGEQYF. CDR3 DNA sequence: TGTGCCAGCAGTGAAGTCGGCGAGCAGTACTTC.

A single count supports this clone. V usage is TRBV27 and J usage is TRBJ1-1; maybe TRBD1 (5 bases). V lost 5 bases and J lost 0, with 16 bases in between. The CDR3 length is 16 residues. CDR1 and CDR2 (germline): MNHEY, SMNVEV (reference sequence). CDR3 amino acids: CASSPIDGAMNTEAFF. CDR3 nucleotides: TGTGCCAGCAGTCCGATCGATGGGGCAATGAACACTGAAGCTTTCTTT.

V gene TRBV5-5 combines with J gene TRBJ1-5; D is perhaps TRBD1 (5 bases). V lost 5 bases, J lost 4 bases, and 16 bases lay in between. The length of the CDR3 is 15 residues. The germline V gene encodes CDR1 SGHKS and CDR2 YYEKEE (reference sequence). The DNA for the CDR3 is TGTGCCAGCAGTTCCGACGGGGGAGAGAATCAGCCCCAGCATTTT. Translated: CASSSDGGENQPQHF.

V is TRBV6-1 and J is TRBJ1-1, with D possibly being TRBD1 (5 bases). CDR3 length equals 15 residues. Germline V gene data show CDR1 as MNHNS and CDR2 as SASEGT. V was cut by 2 bases and J by 0 bases, with 10 bases left in between. The CDR3 DNA follows: TGTGCCAGCAGTGAATACGGACATCTGAACACTGAAGCTTTCTTT. Amino acids: CASSEYGHLNTEAFF.

This clone was recorded once. The chain has TRBV6-5 and TRBJ1-2, with D tentatively TRBD1 (5 bases). Trimming cost V 5 bases and J 8 bases, with 18 bases left between them. Germline V lookup: CDR1 MNHEY, CDR2 SVGAGI. This CDR3 comprises 14 residues. CDR3: CASSPGTFRDGYTF. CDR3 bases: TGTGCCAGCAGTCCCGGGACTTTCCGGGACGGCTACACCTTC.

The CDR3 nucleotides are TGTGCCAGCAGTTTAATCACAGGGGAGGTCGACGAGCAGTACTTC. This sequence encodes CASSLITGEVDEQYF. The chain uses TRBV28 and TRBJ2-7; TRBD1 might be the D (7 bases). Germline CDR1 reads MDHEN; CDR2 reads SYDVKM. The V and J ends lost 2 bases and 5 bases respectively, with 16 bases between them. The CDR3 runs 15 residues.

The CDR3: CASSEALRLAGAYEQYF. CDR3 nucleotide sequence: TGTGCCAGCAGTGAAGCGCTTAGGCTAGCGGGAGCCTACGAGCAGTACTTC. The V and J genes are TRBV2 and TRBJ2-7; 10 positions match TRBD2. Germline lookup yields CDR1 SNHLY and CDR2 FYNNEI. This CDR3 is built from 17 residues. Germline trimming cut 0 bases from V and 2 bases from J; bases unmatched to any gene: 7.

Worth noting for this clone: Germline is not matched at one junction end, which may reflect a read error. The chain uses TRBV4-2 and TRBJ2-1, with TRBD2 matching 7 bases. Germline V gene lookup returns CDR1 LGHNA and CDR2 YNFKEQ. CDR3 length: 12 amino acids. The DNA for the CDR3 is TGTGCCAGCAGCCAAGAAGGGCGGGAGACCATCTTC. Translated, it gives CASSQEGRETIF.

This clone has just a few counts. The chain uses TRBV5-4 and TRBJ2-3; 11 bases align to TRBD2. The germline CDR1 and CDR2 sequences are SGHNT and YYREEE (reference sequence). CDR3 length equals 17 residues. J lost 2 bases, V lost 3 bases, and 8 bases had no gene match. In nucleotides, the CDR3 is TGTGCCAGCAGCTCGTATAGCGGGAGGGGTGACACAGATACGCAGTATTTT. Its protein product is CASSSYSGRGDTDTQYF.

The chain carries TRBV5-4 and TRBJ1-2; no definite D call. Germline V gene sequence: CDR1 SGHNT, CDR2 YYREEE (reference sequence). The CDR3 has 13 amino acids. V gave up 0 bases and J gave up 5 bases, with 8 bases separating them. The CDR3 protein is CASSLGVGYGYTF. CDR3 DNA sequence: TGTGCCAGCAGCTTGGGCGTCGGGTATGGCTACACCTTC. Combining the CDR3 with reference TRBV5-4 and TRBJ1-2 gives the whole variable domain ETGVTQSPTHLIKTRGQQVTLRCSSQSGHNTVSWYQQALGQGPQFIFQYYREEENGRGNFPPRFSGLQFPNYSSELNVNALELDDSALYLCASSLGVGYGYTFGSGTRLTVV.

This clone appeared a single time. The V and J genes are TRBV2 and TRBJ2-7; TRBD2 agrees at 7 bases. This CDR3 region has 16 residues. Germline-derived CDR1 and CDR2 are SNHLY and FYNNEI. V was pared by 4 bases and J by 2 bases, with 11 bases of the junction left unmatched. In DNA, the CDR3 is TGTGCCAGCAGTGGGGACCGGGACTATCCGACCTACGAGCAGTACTTC. Amino acids: CASSGDRDYPTYEQYF.

The rearrangement uses TRBV27 and TRBJ2-6; D remains unclear. From germline, CDR1 is MNHEY and CDR2 SMNVEV (reference sequence). This CDR3 is built from 15 residues. With 2 bases removed from V and 0 bases from J, the gap between germline ends came to 5 bases. This chain's CDR3 is CASSLIGSGANVLTF. CDR3 in DNA: TGTGCCAGCAGTTTAATCGGCTCTGGGGCCAACGTCCTGACTTTC.

The V and J genes are TRBV9 and TRBJ1-1, with D perhaps TRBD1 (5 bases). This CDR3 spans 15 amino acids. Germline V CDR1 and CDR2: SGDLS, YYNGEE. The V end lost 4 bases, the J end lost 1 base, and 14 bases lay between the germline ends. The CDR3 coding sequence is TGTGCCAGCAGCCCTTTGGAGGGGAAGAACACTGAAGCTTTCTTT. Translating gives CASSPLEGKNTEAFF.

The chain has TRBV9 and TRBJ2-7, with TRBD2 as a possible D gene (6 bases). V lost 4 bases to trimming and J lost 5 bases, with 16 bases between them. This CDR3 region has 14 residues. Germline V lookup: CDR1 SGDLS, CDR2 YYNGEE. The CDR3 region has the DNA TGTGCCAGCAGCCGAGGAGGGAGTAGCGACGAGCAGTACTTC. Its translation is CASSRGGSSDEQYF. Variable domain in full (rest from reference TRBV9 and TRBJ2-7): DSGVTQTPKHLITATGQRVTLRCSPRSGDLSVYWYQQSLDQGLQFLIQYYNGEERAKGNILERFSAQQFPDLHSELNLSSLELGDSALYFCASSRGGSSDEQYFGPGTRLTVT.

On this clone itself: The identical CDR3 is also encoded by other nucleotide sequences in the sample. V and J are TRBV6-5 and TRBJ1-3, with 8 bases that match TRBD1. In germline, CDR1 is MNHEY, CDR2 SVGAGI. The CDR3 runs 15 residues. After removal of 0 bases from V and 2 bases from J, the junction contained 0 bases not matched to a gene. The CDR3 is CASSYSQGAGNTIYF. CDR3 nucleotide sequence: TGTGCCAGCAGTTACTCACAGGGGGCTGGAAACACCATATATTTT.

This rearrangement joins TRBV7-9 to TRBJ1-2; TRBD1 is a possible D gene (5 bases). Trimming pared 1 base from V and 4 bases from J, leaving 10 bases between. The germline V gene has CDR1 SEHNR and CDR2 FQNEAQ (reference sequence). The CDR3 contains 14 residues. The CDR3 loop reads CASSLGGGVYGYTF. DNA of the CDR3: TGTGCCAGCAGCTTAGGGGGCGGCGTCTATGGCTACACCTTC.

Points on this clone: The junction differs from germline at one of its ends, possibly a read error. Other DNA sequences in the sample encode the same CDR3. J is TRBJ1-2 and V is TRBV5-4; 11 positions agree with TRBD1. The CDR3 spans 15 residues. In germline, CDR1 is SGHNT, CDR2 YYREEE (reference sequence). DNA for the CDR3: TGCGCCAGCAGCCACGGACAGGGGGCGACCTATGGCTACACCTTC. This gives the protein CASSHGQGATYGYTF.

The genes are TRBV19 and TRBJ2-5; weak D call: TRBD2 (6 bases). This CDR3 has 14 amino acids. The germline V gene has CDR1 LNHDA and CDR2 SQIVND (reference sequence). V lost 5 bases and J 7 bases, leaving 17 bases between the germline ends. The CDR3 DNA reads as TGTGCCAGTAGTGGCCGGGACTCCGGAGGGACCCAGTACTTC. Its translation: CASSGRDSGGTQYF.

This sequence joins TRBV30 and TRBJ2-7; 8 nucleotides agree with TRBD1. Germline V gene data show CDR1 as GTSNPN and CDR2 as SVGIG (reference sequence). The CDR3 length is 13 residues. Trimming at V came to 5 bases and at J to 4 bases, leaving 7 bases not matched to a gene. CDR3 coding DNA: TGTGCCTGGGGGGGGACAGGATTGTACGAGCAGTACTTC. This sequence encodes CAWGGTGLYEQYF.

The CDR3 coding sequence is TGTGCCAGCAGTCTTACAGGGGACACCGGGGAGCTGTTTTTT. Protein product: CASSLTGDTGELFF. The genes are TRBV28 and TRBJ2-2, with 7 positions matching TRBD1. V lost 5 bases to trimming and J lost 3 bases; unmatched junction nucleotides: 3. The CDR3 consists of 14 residues. Germline V CDR1 and CDR2: MDHEN, SYDVKM.